The rows below give T cell receptor beta chains drawn from one sample of a study of T cells in tumors after PD-1 blockade. Generated by immunoSEQ multiplex PCR, the TCRdb table keeps only in-frame clones and is missing some. The repertoire holds roughly 50,000 clones, with about 84% as singletons. This specimen was PBMCs, taken before anti-PD-1 treatment. These receptors came from a human donor with basal cell carcinoma. Each CDR3 is given with its conserved first and last residue. A D gene is named only where the DNA matches it firmly. Expanded clones are given a class, and other clones once, few, many or no size at all.

>TRBJ1-2|TRBD1|NA|TRBV19
CASSIGGQGSGYTF
TGTGCCAGTAGTATAGGAGGACAGGGGAGTGGCTACACCTTC
>TRBJ2-7|TRBD1|once|TRBV7-8
CASSPRGTGPRYEQYF
TGTGCCAGCAGCCCGAGGGGGACAGGGCCTAGATACGAGCAGTACTTC
>TRBJ2-1|TRBD2|NA|TRBV7-2
CASSLGLAGGLDEQFF
TGTGCCAGCAGCTTAGGGCTAGCGGGGGGTTTAGATGAGCAGTTCTTC
>TRBJ2-3|TRBD1|once|TRBV7-9
CASSLVGGQVYTDTQYF
TGTGCCAGCAGCTTAGTGGGGGGACAGGTCTACACAGATACGCAGTATTTT
>TRBJ2-7|TRBD2|few|TRBV27
CASSLSSGGIYEQYF
TGTGCCAGCAGTTTAAGTAGCGGGGGGATATACGAGCAGTACTTC
>TRBJ2-7|TRBD2|NA|TRBV3-1/TRBV3-2
CASSPMVAGDSYEQYF
TGTGCCAGCAGCCCCATGGTAGCGGGGGACTCCTACGAGCAGTACTTC
>TRBJ1-2|NA|NA|TRBV7-8
CASSSGVGYTF
TGTGCCAGCAGCTCGGGAGTTGGCTACACCTTC
>TRBJ1-2|NA|few|TRBV5-4
CASSSLISGNPPGYTF
TGTGCCAGCAGCTCCCTCATATCAGGGAATCCTCCTGGCTACACCTTC
>TRBJ2-3|NA|NA|TRBV4-1
CASRQRDFRISTDTQYF
TGCGCCAGCAGGCAAAGGGACTTTAGAATTAGCACAGATACGCAGTATTTT
>TRBJ1-3|TRBD1|NA|TRBV11-2
CASSARDRGPNSGNTIYF
TGTGCCAGCAGCGCCCGGGACAGGGGGCCCAACTCTGGAAACACCATATATTTT
>TRBJ1-6|NA|NA|TRBV2
CASKDWRGSFYNSPLHF
TGTGCCAGCAAAGATTGGAGGGGCTCCTTCTATAATTCACCCCTCCACTTT
>TRBJ2-3|NA|NA|TRBV27
CASSLYPSTDTQYF
TGTGCCAGCAGTTTATACCCTAGCACAGATACGCAGTATTTT
>TRBJ2-1|NA|NA|TRBV14
CASSQVKRTDNEQFF
TGTGCCAGCAGCCAAGTGAAACGGACTGACAATGAGCAGTTCTTC
>TRBJ1-1|NA|NA|TRBV30
CASPGRGGTEAFF
TGTGCCTCCCCAGGGAGGGGCGGCACTGAAGCTTTCTTT
>TRBJ2-3|TRBD1|NA|TRBV11-3
CASSLGDRPGTDTQYF
TGTGCCAGCAGCTTAGGGGACAGGCCCGGCACAGATACGCAGTATTTT